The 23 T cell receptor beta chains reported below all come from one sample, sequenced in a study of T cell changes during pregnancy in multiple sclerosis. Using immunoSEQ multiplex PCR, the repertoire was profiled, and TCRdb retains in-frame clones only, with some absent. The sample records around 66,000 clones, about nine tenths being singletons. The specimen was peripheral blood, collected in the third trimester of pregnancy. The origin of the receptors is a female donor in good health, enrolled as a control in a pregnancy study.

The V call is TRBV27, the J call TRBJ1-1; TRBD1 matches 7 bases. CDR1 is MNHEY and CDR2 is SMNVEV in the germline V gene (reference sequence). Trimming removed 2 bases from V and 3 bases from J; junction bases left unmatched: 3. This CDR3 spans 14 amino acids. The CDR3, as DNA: TGTGCCAGCAGTTTACAGGGGGACGACACTGAAGCTTTCTTT. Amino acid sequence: CASSLQGDDTEAFF.

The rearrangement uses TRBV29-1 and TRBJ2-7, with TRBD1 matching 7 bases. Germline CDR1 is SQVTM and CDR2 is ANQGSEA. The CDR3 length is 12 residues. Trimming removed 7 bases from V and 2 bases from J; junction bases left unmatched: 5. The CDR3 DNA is TGCAGCGGACGGGACAGAGCCTACGAGCAGTACTTC. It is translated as CSGRDRAYEQYF.

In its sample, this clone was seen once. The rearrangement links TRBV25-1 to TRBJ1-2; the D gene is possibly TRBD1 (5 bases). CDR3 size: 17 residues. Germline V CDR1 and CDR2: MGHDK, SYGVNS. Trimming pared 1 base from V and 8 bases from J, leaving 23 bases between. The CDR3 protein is CASSEFGQGKAKEGYTF. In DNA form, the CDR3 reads TGTGCCAGCAGTGAATTCGGGCAGGGAAAGGCTAAAGAAGGCTACACCTTC.

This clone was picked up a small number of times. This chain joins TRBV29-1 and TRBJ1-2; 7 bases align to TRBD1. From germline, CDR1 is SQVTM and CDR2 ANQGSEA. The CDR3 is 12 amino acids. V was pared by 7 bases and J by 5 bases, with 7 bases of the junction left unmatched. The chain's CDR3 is CSGRDSTYGYTF. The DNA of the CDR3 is TGCAGCGGGAGGGACAGCACGTATGGCTACACCTTC.

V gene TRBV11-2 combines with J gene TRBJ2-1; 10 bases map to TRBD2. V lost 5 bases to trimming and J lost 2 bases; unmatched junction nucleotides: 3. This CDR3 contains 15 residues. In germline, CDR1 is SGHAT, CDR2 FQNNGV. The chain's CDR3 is CASSPGLAAYNEQFF. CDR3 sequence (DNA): TGTGCCAGCAGCCCCGGACTAGCGGCCTACAATGAGCAGTTCTTC.

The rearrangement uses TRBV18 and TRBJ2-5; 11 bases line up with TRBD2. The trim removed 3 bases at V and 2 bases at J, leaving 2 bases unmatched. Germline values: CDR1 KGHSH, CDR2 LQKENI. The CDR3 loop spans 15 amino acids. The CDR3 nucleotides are TGTGCCAGCTCACCCGGGACTAGCGGACAAGAGACCCAGTACTTC. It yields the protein CASSPGTSGQETQYF. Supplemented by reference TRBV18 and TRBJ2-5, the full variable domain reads NAGVMQNPRHLVRRRGQEARLRCSPMKGHSHVYWYRQLPEEGLKFMVYLQKENIIDESGMPKERFSAEFPKEGPSILRIQQVVRGDSAAYFCASSPGTSGQETQYFGPGTRLLVL.

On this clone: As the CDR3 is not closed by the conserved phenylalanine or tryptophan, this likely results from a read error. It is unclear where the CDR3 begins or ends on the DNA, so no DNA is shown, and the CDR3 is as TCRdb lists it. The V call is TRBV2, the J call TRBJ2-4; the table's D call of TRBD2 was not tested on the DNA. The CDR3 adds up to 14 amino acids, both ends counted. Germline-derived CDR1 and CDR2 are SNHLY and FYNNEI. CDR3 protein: CASGGVAWELETFR.

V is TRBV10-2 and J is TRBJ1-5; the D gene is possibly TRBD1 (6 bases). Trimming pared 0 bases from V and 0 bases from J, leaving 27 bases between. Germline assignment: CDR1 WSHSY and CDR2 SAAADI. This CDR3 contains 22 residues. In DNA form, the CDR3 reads TGCGCCAGCAGTGAGTCATTGTGGGGGCTTTGGCAGGGTAATTTTAGCAATCAGCCCCAGCATTTT. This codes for CASSESLWGLWQGNFSNQPQHF.

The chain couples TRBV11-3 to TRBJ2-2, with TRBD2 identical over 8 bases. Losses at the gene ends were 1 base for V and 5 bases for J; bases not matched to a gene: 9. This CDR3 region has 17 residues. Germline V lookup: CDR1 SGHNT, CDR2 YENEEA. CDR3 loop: CASSLALSGSSTGELFF. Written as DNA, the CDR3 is TGTGCCAGCAGCTTAGCGTTGAGCGGGAGCTCGACCGGGGAGCTGTTTTTT.

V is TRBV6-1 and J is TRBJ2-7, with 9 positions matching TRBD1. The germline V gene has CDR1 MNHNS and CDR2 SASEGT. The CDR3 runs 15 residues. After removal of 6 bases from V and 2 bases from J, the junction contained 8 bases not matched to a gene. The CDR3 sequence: CASRAGTGITYEQYF. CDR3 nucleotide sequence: TGTGCCAGCAGGGCCGGGACAGGGATCACCTACGAGCAGTACTTC.

The CDR3 reads CASLARGIYEQYF. The CDR3 DNA is TGTGCCAGCCTAGCCCGGGGGATCTACGAGCAGTACTTC. This chain links TRBV5-8 with TRBJ2-7; TRBD2 is a possible D gene (6 bases). Trimming pared 7 bases from V and 3 bases from J, leaving 14 bases between. The CDR3 is made up of 13 amino acids. Germline lookup yields CDR1 SGHTS and CDR2 YDEGEE.

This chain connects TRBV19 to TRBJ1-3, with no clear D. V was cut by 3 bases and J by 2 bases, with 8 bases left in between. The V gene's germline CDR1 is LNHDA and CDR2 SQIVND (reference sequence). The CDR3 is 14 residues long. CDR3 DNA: TGTGCCAGTAGTATCATGTCCCCTGGAAACACCATATATTTT. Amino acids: CASSIMSPGNTIYF. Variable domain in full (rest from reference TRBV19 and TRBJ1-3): DGGITQSPKYLFRKEGQNVTLSCEQNLNHDAMYWYRQDPGQGLRLIYYSQIVNDFQKGDIAEGYSVSREKKESFPLTVTSAQKNPTAFYLCASSIMSPGNTIYFGEGSWLTVV.

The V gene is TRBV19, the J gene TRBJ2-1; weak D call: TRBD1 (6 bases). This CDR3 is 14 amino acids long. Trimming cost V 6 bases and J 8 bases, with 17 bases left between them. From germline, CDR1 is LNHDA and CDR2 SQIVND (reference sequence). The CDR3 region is CASSFGTPSDEQFF. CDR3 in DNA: TGTGCCAGTAGCTTCGGGACACCCTCGGATGAGCAGTTCTTC.

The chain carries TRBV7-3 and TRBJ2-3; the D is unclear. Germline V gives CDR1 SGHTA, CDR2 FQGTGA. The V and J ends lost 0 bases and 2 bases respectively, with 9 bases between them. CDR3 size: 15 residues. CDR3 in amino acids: CASSLTGFYTDTQYF. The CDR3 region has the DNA TGTGCCAGCAGCTTAACCGGGTTTTACACAGATACGCAGTATTTT.

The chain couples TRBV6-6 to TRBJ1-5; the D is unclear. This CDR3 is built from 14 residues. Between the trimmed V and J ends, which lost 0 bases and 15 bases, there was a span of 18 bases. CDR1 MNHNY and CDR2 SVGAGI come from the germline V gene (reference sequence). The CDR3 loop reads CASSYSEVQVGGHF. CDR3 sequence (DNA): TGTGCCAGCAGTTACTCGGAGGTCCAAGTGGGTGGGCATTTT.

CDR3 loop: CASSELAGGYNEQFF. CDR3 nucleotide sequence: TGTGCCAGCAGCGAACTAGCGGGAGGGTACAATGAGCAGTTCTTC. The chain links TRBV7-2 to TRBJ2-1, with 13 bases matching TRBD2. With V trimmed by 5 bases and J by 4 bases, 2 bases remained unmatched. Germline V lookup: CDR1 SGHTA, CDR2 FQGNSA. The CDR3 runs 15 residues.

The CDR3 DNA reads as TGTGCCAGCAGTGACTCCGGGACTTATGGCTACACCTTC. Translated: CASSDSGTYGYTF. The chain recombines TRBV6-4 with TRBJ1-2; perhaps TRBD1 as D (5 bases). Germline V CDR1 and CDR2: MRHNA, SNTAGT. The V gene lost 0 bases and the J gene lost 5 bases, with 7 bases spanning the gap. CDR3 size: 13 residues.

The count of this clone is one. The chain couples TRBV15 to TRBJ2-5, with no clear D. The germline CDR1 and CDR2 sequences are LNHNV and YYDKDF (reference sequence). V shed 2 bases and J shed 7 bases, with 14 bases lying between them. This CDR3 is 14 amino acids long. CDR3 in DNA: TGTGCCACCAGCAGATCTAGTAGCCGCTGGACCCAGTACTTC. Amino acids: CATSRSSSRWTQYF.

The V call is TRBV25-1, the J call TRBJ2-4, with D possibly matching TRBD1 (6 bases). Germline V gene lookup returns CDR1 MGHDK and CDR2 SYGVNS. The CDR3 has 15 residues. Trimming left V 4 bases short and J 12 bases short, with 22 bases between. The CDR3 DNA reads TGTGCCAGCAGTGGAGAAGTACAGGGCCGCGCGGATCAGTACTTC. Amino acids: CASSGEVQGRADQYF.

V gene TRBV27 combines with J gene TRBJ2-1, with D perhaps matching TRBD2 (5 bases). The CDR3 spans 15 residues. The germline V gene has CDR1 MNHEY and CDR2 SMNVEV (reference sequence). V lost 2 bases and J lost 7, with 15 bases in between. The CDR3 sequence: CASSLRLASGNEQFF. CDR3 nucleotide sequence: TGTGCCAGCAGTTTAAGGTTAGCCTCGGGGAATGAGCAGTTCTTC.

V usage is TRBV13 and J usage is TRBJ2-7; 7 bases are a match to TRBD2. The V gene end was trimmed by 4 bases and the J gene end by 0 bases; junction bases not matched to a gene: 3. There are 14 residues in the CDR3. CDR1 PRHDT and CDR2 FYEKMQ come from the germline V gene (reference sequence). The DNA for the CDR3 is TGTGCCAGCAGCTCCGGGAGGAGCTCCTACGAGCAGTACTTC. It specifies CASSSGRSSYEQYF.

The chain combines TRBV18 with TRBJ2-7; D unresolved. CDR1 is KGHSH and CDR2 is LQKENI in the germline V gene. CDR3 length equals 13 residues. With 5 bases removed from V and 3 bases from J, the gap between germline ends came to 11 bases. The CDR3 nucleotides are TGTGCCAGCTCAATGGGCAGTAACTACGAGCAGTACTTC. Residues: CASSMGSNYEQYF. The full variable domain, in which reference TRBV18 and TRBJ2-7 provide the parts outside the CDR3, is NAGVMQNPRHLVRRRGQEARLRCSPMKGHSHVYWYRQLPEEGLKFMVYLQKENIIDESGMPKERFSAEFPKEGPSILRIQQVVRGDSAAYFCASSMGSNYEQYFGPGTRLTVT.

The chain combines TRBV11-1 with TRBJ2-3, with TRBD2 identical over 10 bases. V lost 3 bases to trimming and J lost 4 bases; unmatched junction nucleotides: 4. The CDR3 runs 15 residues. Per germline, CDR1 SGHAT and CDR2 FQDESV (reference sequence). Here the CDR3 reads CASSFGTSVADTQYF. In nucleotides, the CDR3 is TGTGCCAGCAGCTTTGGGACTAGCGTTGCAGATACGCAGTATTTT.